These 18 T cell receptor beta chains share one sample of origin, sequenced in a study of blood T cell repertoires in COVID-19. Here immunoSEQ multiplex PCR was the method, and the copy in TCRdb shows in-frame clones only, minus some. Of fewer than 350,000 clones listed, around 89% are singletons. Sequencing was performed on PBMCs or T cells enriched from blood (not recorded which). These receptors were obtained from a woman under 30 with acute COVID-19.

The chain employs TRBV27 and TRBJ1-5, with a tentative D call TRBD1 (6 bases). Germline CDR1 MNHEY, CDR2 SMNVEV (reference sequence). V lost 4 bases to trimming and J lost 0 bases, with 10 bases between them. The CDR3 consists of 15 residues. The CDR3: CASSSQDSSNQPQHF. The CDR3 nucleotides read TGTGCCAGCAGTTCCCAGGACAGTAGCAATCAGCCCCAGCATTTT.

The gene calls are TRBV4-3 and TRBJ1-2; unclear D gene. The CDR3 consists of 15 residues. Trimming cost V 0 bases and J 4 bases, with 12 bases left between them. The germline CDR1 and CDR2 sequences are LGHNA and YSLEER. In DNA, the CDR3 is TGCGCCAGCAGCCAAGATCGAACAGTGCTCTATGGCTACACCTTC. Translating gives CASSQDRTVLYGYTF.

This clone has more than one count but fewer than ten. This chain connects TRBV6-5 to TRBJ1-1; 8 bases map to TRBD1. Germline V CDR1 and CDR2: MNHEY, SVGAGI. The CDR3 contains 13 residues. V was pared by 8 bases and J by 9 bases, with 11 bases of the junction left unmatched. The CDR3 here is CASHLAWTGKAFF. The CDR3 nucleotides read TGTGCCAGCCACCTAGCCTGGACAGGGAAAGCTTTCTTT.

The V gene is TRBV9, the J gene TRBJ1-4, with D uncertain. The CDR3 extends over 15 amino acids. In germline, CDR1 is SGDLS, CDR2 YYNGEE. V gave up 4 bases and J gave up 5 bases, with 15 bases separating them. The CDR3 sequence is CASSSEGGRNEKLFF. The CDR3 DNA follows: TGTGCCAGCAGCTCCGAGGGTGGGAGAAATGAAAAACTGTTTTTT.

This sequence joins TRBV27 and TRBJ2-7, with a weak D call TRBD2 (5 bases). From germline, CDR1 is MNHEY and CDR2 SMNVEV (reference sequence). The CDR3 loop spans 14 amino acids. V was clipped by 2 bases and J by 6 bases, with 14 bases between them. The chain's CDR3 is CASSLAPRAGEQYF. The CDR3 DNA reads TGTGCCAGCAGTTTAGCCCCTCGGGCGGGCGAGCAGTACTTC.

This clone has a single count. The rearrangement joins TRBV29-1 to TRBJ2-7; 7 bases line up with TRBD1. The CDR3 consists of 15 residues. CDR1 SQVTM and CDR2 ANQGSEA come from the germline V gene. With V trimmed by 5 bases and J by 0 bases, 10 bases remained unmatched. CDR3 coding DNA: TGCAGCGTTCCAAAAGCGACAGGGCTCTCCTACGAGCAGTACTTC. Translating gives CSVPKATGLSYEQYF.

Comments on this clone: This may come from a read error, since a much larger clone is one base off. Other DNA sequences in this sample translate to the same CDR3. The J gene is TRBJ2-7, the V gene TRBV5-1, with 8 bases aligning to TRBD2. CDR3 length: 13 amino acids. The V segment lost 1 base and the J segment 4 bases; nucleotides outside the gene matches: 1. The germline gives CDR1 SGHRS, CDR2 YFSETQ. The CDR3 loop is CASSLSGGYEQYF. The DNA of the CDR3 is TGCGCCAGCAGCTTGTCGGGAGGGTACGAGCAGTACTTC.

The chain couples TRBV13 to TRBJ1-4; perhaps TRBD1 as D (6 bases). The ends were cut back, 3 bases at V and 8 bases at J, with 13 bases in the middle. This CDR3 contains 14 residues. Looked up from germline, CDR1 is PRHDT and CDR2 is FYEKMQ (reference sequence). CDR3 residues: CASSLSGAREKLFF. The CDR3 DNA reads as TGTGCCAGCAGCTTGTCAGGGGCCCGGGAAAAACTGTTTTTT.

The chain links TRBV7-9 to TRBJ1-2; TRBD1 might be the D (5 bases). The CDR3 is 14 amino acids. The germline CDR1 and CDR2 sequences are SEHNR and FQNEAQ (reference sequence). V lost 1 base and J lost 8, with 14 bases in between. The CDR3 region has the DNA TGTGCCAGCAGCTTAGAAGGTCGGGGGACGGGCTACACCTTC. Translation: CASSLEGRGTGYTF.

This clone occurred a few times. In DNA form, the CDR3 reads TGTGCCAGCAGCTTTTGGAGCAAGAACACTGAAGCTTTCTTT. This sequence encodes CASSFWSKNTEAFF. The gene calls are TRBV7-9 and TRBJ1-1; D is uncertain. CDR3 length: 14 residues. The V and J ends lost 3 bases and 1 base respectively, with 9 bases between them. Germline V lookup: CDR1 SEHNR, CDR2 FQNEAQ (reference sequence).

The genes are TRBV27 and TRBJ1-4; no clear D. CDR1 is MNHEY and CDR2 is SMNVEV in the germline V gene (reference sequence). There are 15 residues in the CDR3. V lost 5 bases, J lost 0 bases, and 10 bases lay in between. DNA of the CDR3: TGTGCCAGCAGTCGCCACAGAACAACTAATGAAAAACTGTTTTTT. Translation: CASSRHRTTNEKLFF.

This chain connects TRBV18 to TRBJ2-7, with 10 positions matching TRBD2. V trimming: 4 bases; J trimming: 4 bases; junction bases outside the gene matches: 7. In germline, CDR1 is KGHSH, CDR2 LQKENI. This CDR3 region has 15 residues. The DNA of the CDR3 is TGTGCCAGCTCACGAACTAGCGGGGCAATGTACGAGCAGTACTTC. Translating gives CASSRTSGAMYEQYF. Filled out from reference TRBV18 and TRBJ2-7, the complete variable domain reads NAGVMQNPRHLVRRRGQEARLRCSPMKGHSHVYWYRQLPEEGLKFMVYLQKENIIDESGMPKERFSAEFPKEGPSILRIQQVVRGDSAAYFCASSRTSGAMYEQYFGPGTRLTVT.

CDR3 in DNA: TGTGCCACCAGCAGAGAACTACCGGGAGACACCATATATTTT. Translated: CATSRELPGDTIYF. The V call is TRBV15, the J call TRBJ1-3; D is undetermined. The V end was cut by 0 bases, the J end by 8 bases, with 11 bases between. The V gene's germline CDR1 is LNHNV and CDR2 YYDKDF (reference sequence). The CDR3 covers 14 residues.

The chain uses TRBV18 and TRBJ1-3; TRBD1 might be the D (6 bases). The germline V and J ends were trimmed by 5 bases and 0 bases, with 14 bases remaining between them. The CDR3 runs to 16 residues. CDR1 KGHSH and CDR2 LQKENI come from the germline V gene. As DNA, the CDR3 is TGTGCCAGCTCATCCCAACAGGGCTTCTCTGGAAACACCATATATTTT. It translates to CASSSQQGFSGNTIYF.

The chain is built from TRBV6-5 and TRBJ1-3; 7 bases line up with TRBD1. The germline gives CDR1 MNHEY, CDR2 SVGAGI. V lost 7 bases, J lost 0 bases, and 3 bases stayed unmatched. CDR3 length: 14 amino acids. CDR3 region: CASMRDSSGNTIYF. The CDR3 DNA is TGTGCCAGCATGCGGGACAGCTCTGGAAACACCATATATTTT.

J is TRBJ2-3 and V is TRBV3-1 (or the pseudogene TRBV3-2); possible D gene TRBD1, 5 bases. Germline V lookup: CDR1 LGHDT, CDR2 YNNKEL (reference sequence). Trimming took 0 bases from V and 2 from J, leaving 21 bases between them. The CDR3 totals 19 residues. CDR3 DNA: TGTGCCAGCAGCCAAGAGGAAGCTTGGGGCAGCGATGTCACAGATACGCAGTATTTT. It is translated as CASSQEEAWGSDVTDTQYF.

This rearrangement joins TRBV18 to TRBJ2-3; the match to TRBD1 covers 8 bases. The trim removed 0 bases at V and 1 base at J, leaving 0 bases unmatched. The V gene's germline CDR1 is KGHSH and CDR2 LQKENI. The CDR3 runs 15 residues. DNA of the CDR3: TGTGCCAGCTCACCACCGACAGGGGGCACAGATACGCAGTATTTT. Its translation is CASSPPTGGTDTQYF.

This rearrangement joins TRBV5-3 to TRBJ1-5; tentative D call: TRBD1 (6 bases). TRBV5-3 is given ORF status, its function remaining uncertain. V lost 2 bases and J lost 2, with 14 bases in between. The CDR3 is 16 amino acids. In nucleotides, the CDR3 is TGTGCCAGAAGCTTTACAGGGATAGAGGGCAATCAGCCCCAGCATTTT. Its protein product is CARSFTGIEGNQPQHF.